This TCR beta chain was profiled in a study of control samples from healthy donors and cancer patients. Sequencing was performed with immunoSEQ multiplex PCR; in TCRdb, only in-frame clones are kept and a portion is missing. Of approximately 150,000 clones in the sample, approximately 94% were seen once. Per germline, CDR1 SGHRS and CDR2 YFSETQ. The CDR3 contains 13 residues. Trimming took off 4 bases at V and 1 base at J, with 8 bases between the two ends. Source material: PBMCs. V usage is TRBV5-1 and J usage is TRBJ1-1; unclear D gene. This clonotype was obtained from a man in his 60s with colorectal cancer. This chain's CDR3 is CASSEIGNTEAFF. In DNA, the CDR3 is TGCGCCAGCAGCGAAATCGGGAACACTGAAGCTTTCTTT.